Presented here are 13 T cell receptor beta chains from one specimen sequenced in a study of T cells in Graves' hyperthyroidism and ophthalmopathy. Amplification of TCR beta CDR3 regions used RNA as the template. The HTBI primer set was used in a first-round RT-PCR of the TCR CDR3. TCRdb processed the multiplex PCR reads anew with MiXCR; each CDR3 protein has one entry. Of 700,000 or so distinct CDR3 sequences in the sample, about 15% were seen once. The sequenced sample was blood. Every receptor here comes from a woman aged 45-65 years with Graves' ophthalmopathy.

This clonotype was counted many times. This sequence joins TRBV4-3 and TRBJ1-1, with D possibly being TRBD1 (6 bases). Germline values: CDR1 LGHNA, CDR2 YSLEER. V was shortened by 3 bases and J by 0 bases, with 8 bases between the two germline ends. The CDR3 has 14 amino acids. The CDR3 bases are TGCGCCAGCAGCCAGGACAGAATGAACACTGAAGCTTTCTTT. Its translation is CASSQDRMNTEAFF.

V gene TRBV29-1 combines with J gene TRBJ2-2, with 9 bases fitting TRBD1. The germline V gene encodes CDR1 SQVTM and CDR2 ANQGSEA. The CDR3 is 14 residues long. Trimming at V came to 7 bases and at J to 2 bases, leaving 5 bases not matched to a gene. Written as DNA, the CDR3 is TGCAGCGCCACAGGGGGCTTTAACACCGGGGAGCTGTTTTTT. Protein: CSATGGFNTGELFF.

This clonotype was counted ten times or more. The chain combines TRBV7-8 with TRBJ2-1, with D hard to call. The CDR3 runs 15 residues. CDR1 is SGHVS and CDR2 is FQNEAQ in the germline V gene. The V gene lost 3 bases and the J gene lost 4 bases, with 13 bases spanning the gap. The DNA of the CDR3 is TGTGCCAGCAGCTTCCAGAATCCACTTTACAATGAGCAGTTCTTC. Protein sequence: CASSFQNPLYNEQFF.

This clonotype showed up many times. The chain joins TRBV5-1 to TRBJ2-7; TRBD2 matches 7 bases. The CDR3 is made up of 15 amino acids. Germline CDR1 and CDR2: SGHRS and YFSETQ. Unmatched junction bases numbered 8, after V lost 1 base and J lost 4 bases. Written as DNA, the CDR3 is TGCGCCAGCAGCTTGTCGAGCGGGAAGATATACGAGCAGTACTTC. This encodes CASSLSSGKIYEQYF.

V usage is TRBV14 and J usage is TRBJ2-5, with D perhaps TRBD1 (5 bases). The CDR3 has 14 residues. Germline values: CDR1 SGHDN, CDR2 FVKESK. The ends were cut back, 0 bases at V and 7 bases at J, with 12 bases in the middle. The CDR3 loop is CASSQDWQGATQYF. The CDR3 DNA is TGTGCCAGCAGCCAAGATTGGCAGGGTGCGACCCAGTACTTC.

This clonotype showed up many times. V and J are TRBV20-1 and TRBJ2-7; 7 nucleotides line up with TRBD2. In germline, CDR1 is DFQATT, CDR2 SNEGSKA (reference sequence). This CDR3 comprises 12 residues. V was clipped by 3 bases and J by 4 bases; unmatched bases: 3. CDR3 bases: TGCAGTGCTAGGGGACTAACGTACGAGCAGTACTTC. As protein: CSARGLTYEQYF.

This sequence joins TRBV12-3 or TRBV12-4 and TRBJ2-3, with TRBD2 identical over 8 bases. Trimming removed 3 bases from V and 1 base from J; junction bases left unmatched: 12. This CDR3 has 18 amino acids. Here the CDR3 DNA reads TGTGCCAGCAGTTTGTGGCTAGCGGGCGTTACTGGCACAGATACGCAGTATTTT. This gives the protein CASSLWLAGVTGTDTQYF.

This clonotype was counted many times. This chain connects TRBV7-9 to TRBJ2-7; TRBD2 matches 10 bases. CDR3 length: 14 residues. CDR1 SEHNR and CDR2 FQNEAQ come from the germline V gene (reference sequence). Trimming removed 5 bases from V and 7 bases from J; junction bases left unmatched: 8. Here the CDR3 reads CASSQAGGIGEQYF. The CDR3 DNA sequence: TGTGCCAGCAGCCAAGCGGGAGGGATTGGAGAGCAGTACTTC.

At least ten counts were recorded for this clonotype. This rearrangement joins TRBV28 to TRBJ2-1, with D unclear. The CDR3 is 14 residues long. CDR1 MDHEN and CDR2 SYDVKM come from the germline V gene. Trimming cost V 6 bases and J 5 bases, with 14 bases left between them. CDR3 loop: CASSPPDGNNEQFF. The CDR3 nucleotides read TGTGCCAGCAGCCCCCCGGACGGCAACAATGAGCAGTTCTTC.

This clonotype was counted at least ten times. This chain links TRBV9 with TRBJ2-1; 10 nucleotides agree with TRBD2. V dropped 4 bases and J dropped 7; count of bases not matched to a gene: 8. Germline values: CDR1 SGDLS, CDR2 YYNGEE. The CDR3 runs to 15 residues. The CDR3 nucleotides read TGTGCCAGCAGCTCCCAAGCGGGAGGGATGAATGAGCAGTTCTTC. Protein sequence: CASSSQAGGMNEQFF.

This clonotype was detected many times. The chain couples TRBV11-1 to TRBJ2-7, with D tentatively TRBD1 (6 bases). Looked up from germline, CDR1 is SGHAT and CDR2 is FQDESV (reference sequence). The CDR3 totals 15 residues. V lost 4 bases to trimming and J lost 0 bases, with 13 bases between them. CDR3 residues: CASSSSTGYSYEQYF. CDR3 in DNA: TGTGCCAGCAGCTCATCCACAGGGTACTCCTACGAGCAGTACTTC.

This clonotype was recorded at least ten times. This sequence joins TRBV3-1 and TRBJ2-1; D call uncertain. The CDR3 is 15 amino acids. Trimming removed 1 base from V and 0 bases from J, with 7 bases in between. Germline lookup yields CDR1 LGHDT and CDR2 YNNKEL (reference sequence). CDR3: CASSQVPSSYNEQFF. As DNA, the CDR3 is TGTGCCAGCAGCCAAGTGCCTAGCTCCTACAATGAGCAGTTCTTC.

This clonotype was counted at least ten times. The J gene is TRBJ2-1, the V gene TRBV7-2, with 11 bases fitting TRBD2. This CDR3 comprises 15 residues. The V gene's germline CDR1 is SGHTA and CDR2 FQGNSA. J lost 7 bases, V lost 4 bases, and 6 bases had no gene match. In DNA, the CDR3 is TGTGCCAGCAGCTATGGACTAGCGGGTATAAATGAGCAGTTCTTC. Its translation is CASSYGLAGINEQFF.